This T cell receptor (beta chain) derives from a study of beta chain features in type 1 diabetes. Across the study: Researchers looked at about 110 million sorted cells across all samples. Findings and limits, study-wide: Patients with Type 1 diabetes showed moderately but significantly shorter TCRB CDR3s in all four CD4+ subsets.

Sampling consisted of one heparinised blood draw per donor, averaging about 116 mL. Comment on this clone: Its antigen remains unidentified.

The length of the CDR3 is 15 residues. Trimming cost V 4 bases and J 6 bases; bases outside gene matches: 12. CDR1 and CDR2 from the germline V gene are SGHRS and YFSETQ. Expressed TCRB transcripts were sequenced, since all the RNA that had been isolated was reverse transcribed. The method was immunoSEQ multiplex PCR; TCRdb's version includes in-frame clones alone and lacks a portion of them. The data show 300,000 to 350,000 clones, about 14% seen once. The clonotype originates from a woman aged 18-29 years with type 1 diabetes. Material: naive CD4+ T cells from blood. This chain joins TRBV5-1 and TRBJ1-2, with 7 bases matching TRBD1. CDR3 coding DNA: TGCGCCAGCAGCCCCACAGGGGTGAAAGGCGATGGCTACACCTTC. It specifies CASSPTGVKGDGYTF.